The clone carrying this T cell receptor (beta chain) appeared a single time. This sample stems from a study of OX40 agonist ivuxolimab in advanced cancers. Study-wide context: Administration of intravenous ivuxolimab to patients occurred every 2 weeks at 0.01 to 10 mg/kg.

The CDR3 has 16 residues. Germline V gives CDR1 SGDLS, CDR2 YYNGEE. The germline V and J ends were trimmed by 0 bases and 4 bases, with 16 bases remaining between them. The repertoire was sequenced with immunoSEQ multiplex PCR; TCRdb's copy has only in-frame clones and lacks some. The repertoire holds roughly 50,000 clones, about 87% seen once, with approximately 2% in the top ten. The sample here was CD4+ or CD8+ T cells sorted from blood, taken in a trial of the OX40 agonist ivuxolimab. The sequence came from an adult with an advanced solid tumor such as melanoma, head and neck, liver or kidney cancer. The chain employs TRBV9 and TRBJ1-2; tentatively, D is TRBD1 (5 bases). The CDR3, as DNA: TGTGCCAGCAGCGTAGAAGGCCAAGGGACGGCCTATGGCTACACCTTC. Amino acid sequence: CASSVEGQGTAYGYTF.